Presented here are 15 T cell receptor beta chains from one specimen sequenced in a study of regulatory T cells in long-lasting Graves disease. Arm-PCR of CDR3 regions and iRepertoire HTBI primers were used to build TCR beta libraries. TCRdb analysed the multiplex PCR reads with MiXCR anew, one entry per CDR3 protein. The sample carries a few hundred thousand distinct CDR3 sequences, approximately 23% recorded once. Indicated time point: persistent/refractory GD, antithyroid drugs over 5 years with positive TRAb. The TCR library was made from RNA extracted from PBMCs. Specimen: peripheral blood mononuclear cells (PBMCs), collected when the disease was refractory, from a patient treated with antithyroid drugs. All receptors come from a female donor with Graves disease.

This clonotype was seen at least ten times. CDR3 region: CASQSDRGPSYEQYF. CDR3 DNA sequence: TGTGCCAGCCAGTCCGACAGGGGGCCCTCCTACGAGCAGTACTTC. The J gene is TRBJ2-7, the V gene TRBV28; 10 positions agree with TRBD1. V gave up 8 bases and J gave up 0 bases; unmatched junction bases: 7. Germline values: CDR1 MDHEN, CDR2 SYDVKM. The CDR3 contains 15 residues. Full variable domain (remainder filled in from reference TRBV28 and TRBJ2-7): DVKVTQSSRYLVKRTGEKVFLECVQDMDHENMFWYRQDPGLGLRLIYFSYDVKMKEKGDIPEGYSVSREKKERFSLILESASTNQTSMYLCASQSDRGPSYEQYFGPGTRLTVT.

On this clonotype: It differs at one base from a far larger clone, so likely a read error. This chain links TRBV27 with TRBJ2-5; weak D call: TRBD2 (7 bases). Trimming took off 6 bases at V and 5 bases at J, with 13 bases between the two ends. In germline, CDR1 is MNHEY, CDR2 SMNVEV (reference sequence). The CDR3 is 13 amino acids. In nucleotides, the CDR3 is TGTGCCAGCAGCCCGGGGGGCAAGGAGACCCAGTACTTC. It translates to CASSPGGKETQYF.

The chain is built from TRBV10-3 and TRBJ1-4; no clear D gene. V was cut by 2 bases and J by 7 bases, with 14 bases left in between. The germline V gene encodes CDR1 ENHRY and CDR2 SYGVKD. The CDR3 consists of 15 residues. This chain's CDR3 is CAISEGKVESEKLFF. CDR3 nucleotide sequence: TGTGCCATCAGTGAGGGGAAGGTGGAGAGTGAAAAACTGTTTTTT.

In the case of this clonotype: One end of the junction varies from germline; a read error may be responsible. The J gene is TRBJ1-3, the V gene TRBV5-1; perhaps TRBD1 as D (5 bases). Germline V gives CDR1 SGHRS, CDR2 YFSETQ. This CDR3 is built from 12 residues. In DNA form, the CDR3 reads TGCGCCAGCAGCTTGGCGTTGCGGGACGCGGAGTTT. Protein sequence: CASSLALRDAEF.

To note about this clonotype: This may be a read error, as it is one base from a much larger clone. The V and J genes are TRBV6-2 or TRBV6-3 and TRBJ1-1, with D uncertain. The V gene's germline CDR1 is MNHEY and CDR2 SVGEGT. The V end lost 4 bases, the J end lost 4 bases, and 16 bases lay between the germline ends. This CDR3 has 15 amino acids. CDR3 in amino acids: CASSSIKDLSTEAFF. The CDR3 DNA follows: TGTGCCAGCAGTTCAATTAAGGACCTTAGCACTGAAGCTTTCTTT.

For this clonotype: A read error is possible here, since a much larger clone lies one base away. The V gene is TRBV27, the J gene TRBJ1-1; maybe TRBD1 (6 bases). From germline, CDR1 is MNHEY and CDR2 SMNVEV (reference sequence). The CDR3 is made up of 13 amino acids. V lost 5 bases and J 4 bases, leaving 11 bases between the germline ends. CDR3 region: CASSPGEGTEAFF. In nucleotides, the CDR3 is TGTGCCAGCAGTCCAGGGGAAGGCACTGAAGCTTTCTTT.

This clonotype was seen ten or more times. The V call is TRBV11-2, the J call TRBJ1-1; a weak D match, TRBD1 (6 bases). Germline lookup yields CDR1 SGHAT and CDR2 FQNNGV. This CDR3 spans 16 amino acids. Between the trimmed V and J ends, which lost 5 bases and 5 bases, there was a span of 21 bases. The CDR3 reads CASSAQIGQGRTEAFF. CDR3 nucleotides: TGTGCCAGCAGCGCCCAAATAGGGCAGGGGAGGACTGAAGCTTTCTTT.

This clonotype was counted only a few times. The rearrangement joins TRBV28 to TRBJ1-2; D is ambiguous. Germline V CDR1 and CDR2: MDHEN, SYDVKM. The V end was cut by 3 bases, the J end by 3 bases, with 23 bases between. The CDR3 runs to 18 residues. This CDR3 reads CASSFVYDGSPLDYGYTF. CDR3 DNA: TGTGCCAGCAGTTTTGTCTATGACGGTTCTCCTTTGGACTATGGCTACACCTTC.

This clonotype was seen a handful of times. The J gene is TRBJ1-2, the V gene TRBV27, with 7 bases matching TRBD1. From germline, CDR1 is MNHEY and CDR2 SMNVEV (reference sequence). The CDR3 extends over 14 amino acids. The J segment lost 0 bases and the V segment lost 8 bases, leaving 6 bases of the junction unmatched. As DNA, the CDR3 is TGTGCCAGCCAGCGGACAGGCGCTAACTATGGCTACACCTTC. Its translation: CASQRTGANYGYTF.

This clonotype has a handful of counts. The chain recombines TRBV7-9 with TRBJ1-1; no clear D gene. Germline V gene sequence: CDR1 SEHNR, CDR2 FQNEAQ (reference sequence). The CDR3 is 14 amino acids. Trimming cost V 5 bases and J 1 base, with 11 bases left between them. The chain's CDR3 is CASSLVLGNTEAFF. CDR3 coding DNA: TGTGCCAGCAGCCTGGTCCTGGGGAACACTGAAGCTTTCTTT.

This clonotype was seen ten or more times. The chain links TRBV29-1 to TRBJ1-1; 12 nucleotides align to TRBD1. Per germline, CDR1 SQVTM and CDR2 ANQGSEA. The junction had 6 bases not matched to a gene; V was cut back by 3 bases and J by 4 bases. The CDR3 runs to 15 residues. CDR3: CSVEGQGAISTEAFF. The CDR3 DNA is TGCAGCGTTGAGGGACAGGGGGCGATTTCCACTGAAGCTTTCTTT.

Comments on this clonotype: At one end, the junction sequence differs from germline, possibly due to a read error. This chain uses TRBV7-2 with TRBJ2-2, with D possibly matching TRBD2 (5 bases). There are 16 residues in the CDR3. The germline CDR1 and CDR2 sequences are SGHTA and FQGNSA. The CDR3 DNA reads as TGTGCCAGCAGCTTAGATACCAGCGTCGACACCGGGAAGCTGTTTTTT. Its protein product is CASSLDTSVDTGKLFF.

The chain links TRBV6-1 to TRBJ1-6, with D tentatively TRBD1 (5 bases). CDR3 length equals 15 residues. The germline CDR1 and CDR2 sequences are MNHNS and SASEGT. V lost 10 bases and J lost 2, with 15 bases in between. The CDR3 loop is CAITRGDPYNSPLHF. The CDR3 DNA reads as TGTGCCATTACCCGGGGGGATCCCTATAATTCACCCCTCCACTTT.

The rearrangement joins TRBV28 to TRBJ2-1, with D perhaps TRBD2 (6 bases). The CDR3 consists of 11 residues. CDR1 and CDR2 (germline): MDHEN, SYDVKM. V lost 5 bases and J 10 bases, leaving 9 bases between the germline ends. CDR3 sequence (DNA): TGTGCCAGCAGTCCCGGACTAGAGCAGTTCTTC. Its translation is CASSPGLEQFF.

This clonotype occurred many times. V and J are TRBV12-3 or TRBV12-4 and TRBJ2-7; no clear D. The CDR3 loop spans 13 amino acids. The V end was cut by 0 bases, the J end by 3 bases, with 6 bases between. For the CDR3, the DNA is TGTGCCAGCAGTTTAGCAGGAAACTACGAGCAGTACTTC. Its protein is CASSLAGNYEQYF.